The entry that follows covers one TCR beta chain sequence. The data derive from a study of blood T cell repertoires in COVID-19. In the study overall: Researchers got acute and convalescent COVID-19 samples from the United States, Italy and Spain. T cells, B-cell-depleted T cells, or PBMCs supplied cDNA or gDNA.

The length of the CDR3 is 16 residues. Under the authors' procedure: Amplification from reference gene primers served as the basis for estimated nucleated cell counts. Sequencing was performed with immunoSEQ multiplex PCR; in TCRdb, only in-frame clones are kept and a portion is missing. V and J calls and clone size are those listed in that table; D and trimming were worked out from the DNA. Of 150,000 to 200,000 clones in the sample, approximately 85% were seen once. This sequence was found in a woman aged 80 or older with acute or convalescent COVID-19. V is TRBV21-1 and J is TRBJ2-5; the DNA was not compared with TRBD2, the D call given in the table. TRBV21-1 has pseudogene status. Material: peripheral blood. The CDR3: CASSDHRGTGGETQYF. CDR3 nucleotide sequence: TGTGCCAGCAGCGATCACCGGGGGACTGGAGGAGAGACCCAGTACTTC.